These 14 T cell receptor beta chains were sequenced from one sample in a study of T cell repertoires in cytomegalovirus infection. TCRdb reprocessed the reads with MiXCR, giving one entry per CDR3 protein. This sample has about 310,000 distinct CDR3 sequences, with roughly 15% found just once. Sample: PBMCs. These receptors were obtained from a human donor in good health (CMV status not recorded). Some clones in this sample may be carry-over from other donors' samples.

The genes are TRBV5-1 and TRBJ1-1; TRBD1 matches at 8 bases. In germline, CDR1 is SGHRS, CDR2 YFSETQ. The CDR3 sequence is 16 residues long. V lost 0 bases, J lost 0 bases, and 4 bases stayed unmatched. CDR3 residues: CASSLATGVMNTEAFF. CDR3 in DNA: TGCGCCAGCAGCTTGGCGACAGGGGTCATGAACACTGAAGCTTTCTTT.

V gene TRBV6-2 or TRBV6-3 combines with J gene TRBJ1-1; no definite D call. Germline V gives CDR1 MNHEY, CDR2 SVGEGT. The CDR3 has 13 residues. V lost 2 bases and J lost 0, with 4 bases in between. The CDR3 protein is CASSYEVNTEAFF. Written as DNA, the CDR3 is TGTGCCAGCAGTTACGAGGTGAACACTGAAGCTTTCTTT.

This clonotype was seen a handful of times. CDR3 amino acids: CASSPRWTSGVRNEQFF. CDR3 nucleotides: TGTGCCAGCAGCCCACGATGGACTAGCGGGGTGCGGAATGAGCAGTTCTTC. The chain joins TRBV7-9 to TRBJ2-1; TRBD2 agrees at 12 bases. Germline lookup yields CDR1 SEHNR and CDR2 FQNEAQ (reference sequence). There are 17 residues in the CDR3. J lost 7 bases, V lost 5 bases, and 12 bases had no gene match.

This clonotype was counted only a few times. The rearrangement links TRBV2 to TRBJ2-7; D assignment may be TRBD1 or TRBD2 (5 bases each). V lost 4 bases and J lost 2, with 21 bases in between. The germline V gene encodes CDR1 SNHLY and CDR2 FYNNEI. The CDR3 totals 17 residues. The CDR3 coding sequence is TGTGCCAGCAGTGGAGGGTTCAGGGCAGGGACGACCTACGAGCAGTACTTC. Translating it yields CASSGGFRAGTTYEQYF.

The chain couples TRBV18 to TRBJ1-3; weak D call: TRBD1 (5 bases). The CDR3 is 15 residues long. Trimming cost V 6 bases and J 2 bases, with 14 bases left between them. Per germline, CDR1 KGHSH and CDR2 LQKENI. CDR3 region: CASSPGTAAGNTIYF. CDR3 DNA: TGTGCCAGCTCTCCCGGGACCGCCGCTGGAAACACCATATATTTT.

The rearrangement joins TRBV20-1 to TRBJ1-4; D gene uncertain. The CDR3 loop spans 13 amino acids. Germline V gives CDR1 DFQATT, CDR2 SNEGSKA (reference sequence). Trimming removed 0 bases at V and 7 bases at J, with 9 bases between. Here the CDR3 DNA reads TGCAGTGCTAGAGATCAGTGGGGTGAAAAACTGTTTTTT. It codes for CSARDQWGEKLFF.

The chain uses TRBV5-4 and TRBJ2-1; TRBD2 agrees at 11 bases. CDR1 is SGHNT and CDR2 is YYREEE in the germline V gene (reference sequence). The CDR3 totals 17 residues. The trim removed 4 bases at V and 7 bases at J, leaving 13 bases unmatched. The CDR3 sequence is CASSKYFSGGGGNEQFF. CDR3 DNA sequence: TGTGCCAGCAGCAAATATTTTAGCGGGGGGGGCGGGAATGAGCAGTTCTTC.

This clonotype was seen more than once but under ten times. The DNA for the CDR3 is TGTGCCAGCAGCTCCGGGACAGGGGCATCCCGCTATGGCTACACCTTC. This translates into CASSSGTGASRYGYTF. The chain combines TRBV6-6 with TRBJ1-2; 10 positions agree with TRBD1. The trim removed 6 bases at V and 4 bases at J, leaving 11 bases unmatched. From germline, CDR1 is MNHNY and CDR2 SVGAGI (reference sequence). The CDR3 has 16 amino acids.

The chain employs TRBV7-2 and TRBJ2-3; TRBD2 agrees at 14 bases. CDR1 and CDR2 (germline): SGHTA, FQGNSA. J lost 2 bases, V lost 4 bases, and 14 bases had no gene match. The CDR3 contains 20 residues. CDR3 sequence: CASSSPGTSGGQGTTDTQYF. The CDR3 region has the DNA TGTGCCAGCAGCTCCCCCGGGACTAGCGGGGGCCAAGGGACCACAGATACGCAGTATTTT.

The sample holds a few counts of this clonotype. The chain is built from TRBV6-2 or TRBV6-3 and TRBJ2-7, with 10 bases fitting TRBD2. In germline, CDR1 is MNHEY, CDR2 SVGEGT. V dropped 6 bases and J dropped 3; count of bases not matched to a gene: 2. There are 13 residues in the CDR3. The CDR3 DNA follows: TGTGCCAGCAGACTAGCGGGGTACTACGAGCAGTACTTC. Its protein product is CASRLAGYYEQYF.

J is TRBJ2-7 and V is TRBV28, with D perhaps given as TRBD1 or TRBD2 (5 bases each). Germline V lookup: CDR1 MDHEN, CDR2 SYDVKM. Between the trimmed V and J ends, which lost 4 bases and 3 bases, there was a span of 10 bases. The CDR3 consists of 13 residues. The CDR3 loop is CASSYPGLYEQYF. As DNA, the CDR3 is TGTGCCAGCAGTTATCCGGGGCTCTACGAGCAGTACTTC. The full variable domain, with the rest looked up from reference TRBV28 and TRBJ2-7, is DVKVTQSSRYLVKRTGEKVFLECVQDMDHENMFWYRQDPGLGLRLIYFSYDVKMKEKGDIPEGYSVSREKKERFSLILESASTNQTSMYLCASSYPGLYEQYFGPGTRLTVT.

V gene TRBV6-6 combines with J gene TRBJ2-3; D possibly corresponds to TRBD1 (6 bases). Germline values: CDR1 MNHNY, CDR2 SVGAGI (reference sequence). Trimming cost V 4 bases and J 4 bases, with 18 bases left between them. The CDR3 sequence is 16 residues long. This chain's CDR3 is CASSLGQSTGADTQYF. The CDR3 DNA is TGTGCCAGCAGTTTAGGACAGTCGACTGGAGCAGATACGCAGTATTTT.

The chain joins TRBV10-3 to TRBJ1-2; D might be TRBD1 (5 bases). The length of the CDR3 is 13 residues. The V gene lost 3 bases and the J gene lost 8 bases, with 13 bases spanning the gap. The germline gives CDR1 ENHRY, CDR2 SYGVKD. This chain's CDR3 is CAISEGGVEGYTF. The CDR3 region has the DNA TGTGCCATCAGTGAAGGAGGGGTCGAAGGCTACACCTTC.

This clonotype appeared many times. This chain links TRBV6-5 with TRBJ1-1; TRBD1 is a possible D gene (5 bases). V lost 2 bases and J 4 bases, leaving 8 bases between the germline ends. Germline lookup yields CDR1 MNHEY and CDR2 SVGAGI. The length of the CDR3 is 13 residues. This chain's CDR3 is CASSYGGSTEAFF. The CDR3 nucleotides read TGTGCCAGCAGTTACGGGGGGAGCACTGAAGCTTTCTTT.